The clone carrying this T cell receptor beta chain occurred once. This CDR3 comprises 13 residues. Trimming removed 7 bases from V and 3 bases from J, with 9 bases in between. The data originate from a study of blood T cell repertoires in COVID-19. Study-level information: Collection of acute and convalescent COVID-19 samples took place in the United States, Italy and Spain. T cells, B-cell-depleted T cells, or PBMCs provided the cDNA or gDNA that served as material.

Per the original data handling: Cell counts per sample came from amplifying reference gene primers. The table came from immunoSEQ multiplex PCR; TCRdb's copy has only in-frame clones and leaves some out. V, J and clone size derive from that table, while D and trimming were established from the DNA sequence. The sample has about 97,000 clones, about 89% seen once. The J gene is TRBJ2-2, the V gene TRBV12-3 or TRBV12-4; D is undetermined. The sequencing input was peripheral blood. The TCR was taken from a woman in her twenties or thirties with acute or convalescent COVID-19. CDR3 sequence: CASNSRDTGELFF. The CDR3 DNA reads TGTGCCAGCAACTCTCGCGACACCGGGGAGCTGTTTTTT.